The clone carrying this TCR beta chain was observed a handful of times. Clones were read by immunoSEQ multiplex PCR, and TCRdb kept only the in-frame ones, dropping some. The profile shows some 14,000 clones, roughly 75% of them singletons. The data stem from a study of tumor-infiltrating lymphocytes in localized non-small cell lung cancer. Germline V CDR1 and CDR2: SGHVS, FNYEAQ. The junction had 3 bases not matched to a gene; V was cut back by 5 bases and J by 4 bases. The CDR3 has 13 amino acids. This receptor was obtained from a human donor with non-small cell lung cancer. This chain connects TRBV7-6 to TRBJ1-1, with 8 bases that match TRBD1. Sequences were obtained from lung tumor tissue. Here the CDR3 DNA reads TGTGCCAGCAGCCCGGACAGGGTCACTGAAGCTTTCTTT. As protein: CASSPDRVTEAFF.